Following are 29 T cell receptor beta chains from one sample sequenced in a study of T cells in Graves' hyperthyroidism and ophthalmopathy. Amplification yielded TCR beta CDR3 regions, with RNA transcripts as the source. First-round RT-PCR of the TCR CDR3 relied on the HTBI primer set. TCRdb fed the multiplex PCR reads into MiXCR, producing one record per CDR3 protein. The repertoire holds a few hundred thousand distinct CDR3 sequences, about 16% seen once, with 30% to 35% in the top ten. Sequenced: blood. These receptors all stem from a woman in her twenties or thirties with Graves' hyperthyroidism.

The V call is TRBV9, the J call TRBJ2-5, with D possibly TRBD2 on 6 matching bases. V lost 2 bases and J lost 0, with 11 bases in between. Germline V gene sequence: CDR1 SGDLS, CDR2 YYNGEE. The CDR3 runs to 15 residues. The CDR3 region is CASSVRAGNQETQYF. CDR3 nucleotides: TGTGCCAGCAGCGTCAGAGCGGGTAACCAAGAGACCCAGTACTTC.

This clonotype showed up many times. The CDR3 reads CASSVQGRGATNEKLFF. The CDR3 coding sequence is TGTGCCAGCAGTGTTCAGGGGCGCGGAGCAACTAATGAAAAACTGTTTTTT. The chain links TRBV2 to TRBJ1-4; tentative D call: TRBD1 (6 bases). The CDR3 is made up of 17 amino acids. Germline-derived CDR1 and CDR2 are SNHLY and FYNNEI. The V end lost 4 bases, the J end lost 0 bases, and 15 bases lay between the germline ends.

This sequence joins TRBV10-3 and TRBJ2-1, with 9 bases identical to TRBD2. CDR1 is ENHRY and CDR2 is SYGVKD in the germline V gene. This CDR3 spans 12 amino acids. V was pared by 10 bases and J by 7 bases, with 5 bases of the junction left unmatched. The CDR3 loop reads CATGLASNEQFF. In DNA, the CDR3 is TGTGCCACTGGACTAGCGTCGAATGAGCAGTTCTTC.

V gene TRBV2 combines with J gene TRBJ1-1; D unclear. Per germline, CDR1 SNHLY and CDR2 FYNNEI. Trimming pared 5 bases from V and 0 bases from J, leaving 13 bases between. The CDR3 is made up of 15 amino acids. The CDR3 loop is CASSLENGLNTEAFF. The CDR3 nucleotides read TGTGCCAGCAGTCTAGAGAACGGACTGAACACTGAAGCTTTCTTT.

The chain combines TRBV20-1 with TRBJ1-2; D may be TRBD1 (6 bases). Trimming cost V 4 bases and J 8 bases, with 20 bases left between them. There are 14 residues in the CDR3. Germline lookup yields CDR1 DFQATT and CDR2 SNEGSKA (reference sequence). The chain's CDR3 is CSATSVTGSEGYTF. The CDR3 DNA follows: TGCAGTGCTACTTCCGTAACAGGGAGCGAGGGCTACACCTTC.

The table lists this clonotype with many counts. The V and J genes are TRBV30 and TRBJ1-5; tentatively, D is TRBD1 (5 bases). Trimming took off 2 bases at V and 3 bases at J, with 14 bases between the two ends. The CDR3 runs 15 residues. Germline assignment: CDR1 GTSNPN and CDR2 SVGIG (reference sequence). Here the CDR3 DNA reads TGTGCCTGGAGTCCCGGGACGGGTCTCAATCAGCCCCAGCATTTT. Protein product: CAWSPGTGLNQPQHF.

The sample holds many counts of this clonotype. The chain couples TRBV18 to TRBJ2-1; TRBD2 aligns across 7 bases. The germline V gene encodes CDR1 KGHSH and CDR2 LQKENI. V was pared by 0 bases and J by 8 bases, with 7 bases of the junction left unmatched. This CDR3 is built from 15 residues. CDR3 in amino acids: CASSPPGGRTHEQFF. In DNA, the CDR3 is TGTGCCAGCTCACCACCGGGCGGGAGAACGCATGAGCAGTTCTTC.

Ten or more counts support this clonotype. The chain combines TRBV14 with TRBJ2-5, with D hard to call. The length of the CDR3 is 11 residues. The germline gives CDR1 SGHDN, CDR2 FVKESK. The V and J ends lost 1 base and 5 bases respectively, with 2 bases between them. The CDR3 bases are TGTGCCAGCAGCCAAGCGGAGACCCAGTACTTC. Its translation: CASSQAETQYF.

V gene TRBV10-2 combines with J gene TRBJ2-3; D not resolved. Germline V gives CDR1 WSHSY, CDR2 SAAADI. The CDR3 extends over 15 amino acids. Trimming removed 3 bases from V and 3 bases from J, with 13 bases in between. DNA for the CDR3: TGCGCCAGCAGTGATTCAAGCAGAGGTACAGATACGCAGTATTTT. This gives the protein CASSDSSRGTDTQYF.

CDR3: CATSDFGPISGTSGVANTGELFF. The CDR3 coding sequence is TGTGCCACCAGTGATTTTGGACCCATCTCCGGGACTAGCGGAGTCGCGAACACCGGGGAGCTGTTTTTT. V usage is TRBV24-1 and J usage is TRBJ2-2, with 11 nucleotides matching TRBD2. The CDR3 length is 23 residues. V gave up 1 base and J gave up 0 bases; unmatched junction bases: 18. From germline, CDR1 is KGHDR and CDR2 SFDVKD.

The table lists this clonotype with many counts. The genes are TRBV5-1 and TRBJ2-3; 7 bases agree with TRBD2. This CDR3 is 15 amino acids long. The germline gives CDR1 SGHRS, CDR2 YFSETQ. V lost 6 bases to trimming and J lost 3 bases; unmatched junction nucleotides: 10. Here the CDR3 DNA reads TGCGCCAGCAAGGCTAGCGGAGAATCGACAGATACGCAGTATTTT. It specifies CASKASGESTDTQYF. Complete variable domain (other parts from reference TRBV5-1 and TRBJ2-3): KAGVTQTPRYLIKTRGQQVTLSCSPISGHRSVSWYQQTPGQGLQFLFEYFSETQRNKGNFPGRFSGRQFSNSRSEMNVSTLELGDSALYLCASKASGESTDTQYFGPGTRLTVL.

This clonotype was recorded many times. The J gene is TRBJ2-3, the V gene TRBV20-1, with 7 bases identical to TRBD1. V trimming: 1 base; J trimming: 6 bases; junction bases outside the gene matches: 7. In germline, CDR1 is DFQATT, CDR2 SNEGSKA (reference sequence). The CDR3 sequence is 14 residues long. The CDR3 here is CSARGRQGKDTQYF. CDR3 coding DNA: TGCAGTGCTAGAGGGCGACAGGGCAAGGATACGCAGTATTTT.

Many counts were recorded for this clonotype. V is TRBV6-1 and J is TRBJ2-1; 10 positions agree with TRBD1. The germline CDR1 and CDR2 sequences are MNHNS and SASEGT. The CDR3 is 15 residues long. With V trimmed by 6 bases and J by 7 bases, 9 bases remained unmatched. This chain's CDR3 is CASRKTGTGVNEQFF. CDR3 nucleotides: TGTGCCAGCAGAAAAACCGGGACAGGGGTGAATGAGCAGTTCTTC.

As for this clonotype: This may come from a read error, since a much larger clone is one base off. This chain joins TRBV3-1 and TRBJ2-5; tentative D call: TRBD2 (6 bases). CDR3 length equals 14 residues. Germline CDR1 reads LGHDT; CDR2 reads YNNKEL (reference sequence). The CDR3 here is CACSQDFGGETQYF. CDR3 coding DNA: TGTGCCTGCAGCCAAGATTTTGGAGGGGAGACCCAGTACTTC.

This clonotype has ten or more counts. The chain recombines TRBV30 with TRBJ2-3; TRBD1 matches 7 bases. The length of the CDR3 is 16 residues. Trimming removed 2 bases from V and 0 bases from J; junction bases left unmatched: 8. Germline assignment: CDR1 GTSNPN and CDR2 SVGIG (reference sequence). Here the CDR3 reads CAWSFPGTVSTDTQYF. In DNA, the CDR3 is TGTGCCTGGAGTTTCCCAGGGACAGTCAGCACAGATACGCAGTATTTT.

The chain links TRBV5-1 to TRBJ1-5; D is undetermined. Per the germline V gene, CDR1 is SGHRS and CDR2 is YFSETQ. CDR3 length: 15 amino acids. V lost 6 bases and J 3 bases, leaving 16 bases between the germline ends. The CDR3 loop reads CASTPGLGANQPQHF. In nucleotides, the CDR3 is TGCGCCAGCACACCAGGACTGGGCGCCAATCAGCCCCAGCATTTT.

This clonotype was recorded many times. The J gene is TRBJ2-2, the V gene TRBV18, with a tentative D call TRBD2 (5 bases). CDR3 length equals 17 residues. CDR1 and CDR2 from the germline V gene are KGHSH and LQKENI. V shed 3 bases and J shed 1 base, with 15 bases lying between them. The CDR3 sequence is CASSPYLTRQNTGELFF. In DNA, the CDR3 is TGTGCCAGCTCACCTTACCTCACTAGACAGAACACCGGGGAGCTGTTTTTT. Using reference TRBV18 and TRBJ2-2 for the parts outside the CDR3, the full variable domain is NAGVMQNPRHLVRRRGQEARLRCSPMKGHSHVYWYRQLPEEGLKFMVYLQKENIIDESGMPKERFSAEFPKEGPSILRIQQVVRGDSAAYFCASSPYLTRQNTGELFFGEGSRLTVL.

This clonotype was counted at least ten times. This chain links TRBV7-9 with TRBJ2-7; D remains unclear. Per germline, CDR1 SEHNR and CDR2 FQNEAQ (reference sequence). This CDR3 comprises 10 residues. V lost 5 bases, J lost 7 bases, and 6 bases lay in between. CDR3 DNA sequence: TGTGCCAGCAGCACGGAAGAGCAGTACTTC. As protein: CASSTEEQYF.

At least ten counts were recorded for this clonotype. This chain connects TRBV5-1 to TRBJ1-5; the D gene is possibly TRBD1 (5 bases). Germline CDR1 and CDR2: SGHRS and YFSETQ. With 0 bases removed from V and 3 bases from J, the gap between germline ends came to 13 bases. The CDR3 runs to 16 residues. The CDR3 region has the DNA TGCGCCAGCAGCTTGGAAGGCCCAGGGTCCAATCAGCCCCAGCATTTT. Translation: CASSLEGPGSNQPQHF.

This clonotype was found many times. The chain uses TRBV28 and TRBJ1-4; 9 bases fit TRBD1. The CDR3 covers 16 residues. Germline V gives CDR1 MDHEN, CDR2 SYDVKM. After removal of 1 base from V and 3 bases from J, the junction contained 3 bases not matched to a gene. The DNA of the CDR3 is TGTGCCAGCAGTTTATTTCGGACAGGGGCTAATGAAAAACTGTTTTTT. It yields the protein CASSLFRTGANEKLFF.

This clonotype has a count of ten or more. The chain combines TRBV6-2 or TRBV6-3 with TRBJ2-7, with 9 bases identical to TRBD1. This CDR3 region has 15 residues. CDR1 is MNHEY and CDR2 is SVGEGT in the germline V gene. V was clipped by 6 bases and J by 4 bases; unmatched bases: 10. In DNA, the CDR3 is TGTGCCAGCAGATCCGCGACGGGACAGGGTTACGAGCAGTACTTC. Translation: CASRSATGQGYEQYF.

There are many counts of this clonotype. The CDR3 DNA reads TGTGCCAGCAGTTTAACCAGGACACCCTTCCTGGGGCCCCAGCATTTT. This gives the protein CASSLTRTPFLGPQHF. The V call is TRBV28, the J call TRBJ1-5; possibly TRBD1 for D (5 bases). This CDR3 region has 16 residues. V was pared by 2 bases and J by 9 bases, with 20 bases between. Germline CDR1 and CDR2: MDHEN and SYDVKM.

For the CDR3, the DNA is TGCGCCAGCAGCTTGGGTGATATCGGTGAGCAGTTCTTC. Translating gives CASSLGDIGEQFF. V and J are TRBV5-1 and TRBJ2-1; D ambiguous. Per the germline V gene, CDR1 is SGHRS and CDR2 is YFSETQ. This CDR3 has 13 residues. Trimming removed 0 bases from V and 9 bases from J, with 10 bases in between.

This clonotype was observed many times. The chain joins TRBV20-1 to TRBJ2-5, with 7 bases that match TRBD2. Per germline, CDR1 DFQATT and CDR2 SNEGSKA (reference sequence). J was trimmed by 3 bases and V by 5 bases; bases with no gene match: 9. This CDR3 is 14 amino acids long. CDR3 sequence reads: CSAPEGTTKETQYF. CDR3 DNA sequence: TGCAGTGCTCCCGAAGGGACTACAAAAGAGACCCAGTACTTC.

The chain has TRBV20-1 and TRBJ2-5, with unresolved D. Germline assignment: CDR1 DFQATT and CDR2 SNEGSKA (reference sequence). V gave up 7 bases and J gave up 0 bases, with 9 bases separating them. The CDR3 consists of 12 residues. The CDR3 sequence is CSGPVNQETQYF. CDR3 in DNA: TGCAGTGGTCCAGTTAACCAAGAGACCCAGTACTTC.

Only a few counts were recorded for this clonotype. The rearrangement links TRBV9 to TRBJ2-1, with 13 bases that match TRBD2. The CDR3 loop spans 15 amino acids. The germline V gene has CDR1 SGDLS and CDR2 YYNGEE. V lost 3 bases, J lost 6 bases, and 3 bases stayed unmatched. The CDR3 loop is CASSAGLAGVNEQFF. In DNA, the CDR3 is TGTGCCAGCAGCGCAGGACTAGCGGGGGTCAATGAGCAGTTCTTC. Complete variable domain (other parts from reference TRBV9 and TRBJ2-1): DSGVTQTPKHLITATGQRVTLRCSPRSGDLSVYWYQQSLDQGLQFLIQYYNGEERAKGNILERFSAQQFPDLHSELNLSSLELGDSALYFCASSAGLAGVNEQFFGPGTRLTVL.

This clonotype occurred many times. The gene calls are TRBV11-3 and TRBJ2-6, with D unclear. CDR1 SGHNT and CDR2 YENEEA come from the germline V gene. The CDR3 is made up of 16 amino acids. The germline V and J ends were trimmed by 4 bases and 0 bases, with 10 bases remaining between them. The CDR3 loop reads CASSSGGSSGANVLTF. CDR3 sequence (DNA): TGTGCCAGCAGCTCGGGTGGCAGCTCTGGGGCCAACGTCCTGACTTTC. The full variable domain, rest sourced from reference TRBV11-3 and TRBJ2-6, is EAGVVQSPRYKIIEKKQPVAFWCNPISGHNTLYWYLQNLGQGPELLIRYENEEAVDDSQLPKDRFSAERLKGVDSTLKIQPAELGDSAVYLCASSSGGSSGANVLTFGAGSRLTVL.

The CDR3 is CATSDLRGWDTDTQYF. The CDR3 DNA reads as TGTGCCACCAGTGATCTGAGGGGATGGGACACAGATACGCAGTATTTT. The V and J genes are TRBV24-1 and TRBJ2-3; D possibly uses TRBD1 or TRBD2 (5 bases each). Looked up from germline, CDR1 is KGHDR and CDR2 is SFDVKD. The germline V and J ends were trimmed by 3 bases and 2 bases, with 14 bases remaining between them. The CDR3 consists of 16 residues.

This clonotype has more than one count but fewer than ten. The V gene is TRBV29-1, the J gene TRBJ2-7; D tentatively reads TRBD1 or TRBD2 (5 bases each). Germline CDR1 and CDR2: SQVTM and ANQGSEA. The CDR3 has 14 residues. V was cut by 3 bases and J by 0 bases, with 12 bases left in between. In nucleotides, the CDR3 is TGCAGCGTTGACGGGGTCCAGGGCTCCTACGAGCAGTACTTC. Translation: CSVDGVQGSYEQYF.